Below, one T cell receptor beta chain is given with its context. This record belongs to a study of blood T cell repertoires in COVID-19. The CDR3 extends over 12 amino acids. Germline trimming cut 5 bases from V and 2 bases from J; bases unmatched to any gene: 0. CDR1 is WSHSY, CDR2 SAAADI, per germline. Each recovered donor of Cohort 3 presented with two negative PCRs, clearance, or symptom resolution. Sequencing was performed with immunoSEQ multiplex PCR; in TCRdb, only in-frame clones are kept and a portion is missing. The sample has about 180,000 clones, more than 85% seen once. V is TRBV10-2 and J is TRBJ2-7; 7 bases fit TRBD1. This sequence was found in a woman aged 45-65 years who had recovered from COVID-19. What was sequenced was PBMCs or T cells enriched from blood (not recorded which). The CDR3 region is CASSQGAYEQYF. As DNA, the CDR3 is TGCGCCAGCAGTCAGGGGGCCTACGAGCAGTACTTC.